The rows below give T cell receptor beta chains drawn from one sample of a study of T cells in Graves' hyperthyroidism and ophthalmopathy. TCRdb re-derived calls from the multiplex PCR reads in MiXCR, one entry per CDR3 protein. The sample has hundreds of thousands of distinct CDR3 sequences, roughly 14% seen once. The sequencing sample was made of blood. Every receptor here comes from a man in his late teens or twenties with Graves' ophthalmopathy. CDR3s include the opening cysteine and the closing phenylalanine or tryptophan. The order of the fields is J gene, CDR3 length, D gene, clone size, V gene, CDR3 protein, CDR3 DNA. D genes are given only for firm matches. Not every row has a clone size; where given, it reads once, few, many or a size class.

J gene: TRBJ2-4; CDR3 length: 15; D gene: NA; clone size: few; V gene: TRBV4-2; CDR3 protein: CASSQVSSSKNIQYF; CDR3 DNA: TGTGCCAGCAGCCAAGTGTCGTCTAGCAAAAACATTCAGTACTTC
J gene: TRBJ2-3; CDR3 length: 13; D gene: NA; clone size: few; V gene: TRBV9; CDR3 protein: CASSVAGPDTQYF; CDR3 DNA: TGTGCCAGCAGCGTAGCAGGGCCAGATACGCAGTATTTT
J gene: TRBJ2-3; CDR3 length: 16; D gene: NA; clone size: many; V gene: TRBV11-2; CDR3 protein: CASSLNRAVSTDTQYF; CDR3 DNA: TGTGCCAGCAGCTTAAATCGGGCGGTTAGCACAGATACGCAGTATTTT
J gene: TRBJ2-7; CDR3 length: 14; D gene: NA; clone size: many; V gene: TRBV3-1; CDR3 protein: CASSRGDLKYEQYF; CDR3 DNA: TGTGCCAGCAGCCGGGGAGACTTAAAATACGAGCAGTACTTC
J gene: TRBJ1-2; CDR3 length: 14; D gene: NA; clone size: few; V gene: TRBV7-8; CDR3 protein: CASSTRLTNYGYTF; CDR3 DNA: TGTGCCAGCAGTACTAGGTTAACCAACTATGGCTACACCTTC
J gene: TRBJ2-2; CDR3 length: 16; D gene: TRBD1; clone size: NA; V gene: TRBV6-1; CDR3 protein: CASRFRDRFFSGELFF; CDR3 DNA: TGTGCCAGCAGATTCCGGGACAGGTTTTTCTCCGGGGAGCTGTTTTTT
J gene: TRBJ1-1; CDR3 length: 14; D gene: TRBD1; clone size: many; V gene: TRBV12-3/TRBV12-4; CDR3 protein: CASNRQGGGTEAFF; CDR3 DNA: TGTGCCAGCAATCGACAGGGAGGAGGCACTGAAGCTTTCTTT
J gene: TRBJ1-5; CDR3 length: 15; D gene: NA; clone size: few; V gene: TRBV19; CDR3 protein: CASSSLGGTNQPQHF; CDR3 DNA: TGTGCCAGTAGTTCCCTCGGCGGGACCAATCAGCCCCAGCATTTT
J gene: TRBJ2-5; CDR3 length: 11; D gene: NA; clone size: many; V gene: TRBV29-1; CDR3 protein: CSVESWETQYF; CDR3 DNA: TGCAGCGTGGAGTCTTGGGAGACCCAGTACTTC
J gene: TRBJ2-3; CDR3 length: 11; D gene: NA; clone size: NA; V gene: TRBV29-1; CDR3 protein: CSVAGSDTQYF; CDR3 DNA: TGCAGCGTTGCAGGGTCAGATACGCAGTATTTT
J gene: TRBJ2-1; CDR3 length: 12; D gene: NA; clone size: NA; V gene: TRBV11-3; CDR3 protein: CASRPAPGEQFF; CDR3 DNA: TGTGCCAGCAGACCCGCCCCGGGGGAGCAGTTCTTC
J gene: TRBJ2-2; CDR3 length: 13; D gene: TRBD1; clone size: many; V gene: TRBV7-3; CDR3 protein: CASRPQGAGELFF; CDR3 DNA: TGTGCCAGCAGGCCGCAGGGGGCCGGGGAGCTGTTTTTT
J gene: TRBJ2-2; CDR3 length: 14; D gene: NA; clone size: many; V gene: TRBV7-3; CDR3 protein: CASSLKWGAGELFF; CDR3 DNA: TGTGCCAGCAGCTTAAAGTGGGGCGCCGGGGAGCTGTTTTTT
J gene: TRBJ2-1; CDR3 length: 13; D gene: NA; clone size: many; V gene: TRBV4-1; CDR3 protein: CASSQDGYDEQFF; CDR3 DNA: TGCGCCAGCAGCCAGGACGGCTATGATGAGCAGTTCTTC
J gene: TRBJ2-7; CDR3 length: 14; D gene: NA; clone size: many; V gene: TRBV10-3; CDR3 protein: CAISIGVSSYEQYF; CDR3 DNA: TGTGCCATCAGTATTGGGGTAAGCTCCTACGAGCAGTACTTC
J gene: TRBJ1-3; CDR3 length: 15; D gene: NA; clone size: NA; V gene: TRBV7-2; CDR3 protein: CASSLMGRGGNTIYF; CDR3 DNA: TGTGCCAGCAGCCTTATGGGCAGGGGAGGAAACACCATATATTTT
J gene: TRBJ1-1; CDR3 length: 13; D gene: NA; clone size: NA; V gene: TRBV14; CDR3 protein: CASSQVGVPEAFF; CDR3 DNA: TGTGCCAGCAGCCAAGTAGGGGTTCCTGAAGCTTTCTTT
J gene: TRBJ2-7; CDR3 length: 15; D gene: TRBD2; clone size: NA; V gene: TRBV11-2; CDR3 protein: CASSLASGGIYEQYF; CDR3 DNA: TGTGCCAGCAGCTTAGCCTCGGGAGGGATCTACGAGCAGTACTTC
J gene: TRBJ2-1; CDR3 length: 17; D gene: TRBD2; clone size: many; V gene: TRBV24-1; CDR3 protein: CATSDLGFGGGGREQFF; CDR3 DNA: TGTGCCACCAGTGATTTAGGGTTTGGCGGGGGGGGGAGGGAGCAGTTCTTC
J gene: TRBJ1-2; CDR3 length: 14; D gene: NA; clone size: NA; V gene: TRBV25-1; CDR3 protein: CASSLSGRLYGHTF; CDR3 DNA: TGTGCCAGCAGTCTATCCGGTCGACTCTATGGCCACACCTTC
J gene: TRBJ1-1; CDR3 length: 14; D gene: TRBD1; clone size: many; V gene: TRBV5-8; CDR3 protein: CASRPDRGGTEAFF; CDR3 DNA: TGTGCCAGCAGGCCCGACAGGGGGGGCACTGAAGCTTTCTTT
J gene: TRBJ2-7; CDR3 length: 13; D gene: NA; clone size: many; V gene: TRBV11-2; CDR3 protein: CASSLVRYYEQYF; CDR3 DNA: TGTGCCAGCAGCTTAGTCAGGTACTACGAGCAGTACTTC
J gene: TRBJ1-1; CDR3 length: 13; D gene: NA; clone size: many; V gene: TRBV7-3; CDR3 protein: CTSSPLGGTEAFF; CDR3 DNA: TGTACCAGCAGCCCTCTTGGAGGGACTGAAGCTTTCTTT
J gene: TRBJ1-2; CDR3 length: 13; D gene: NA; clone size: many; V gene: TRBV2; CDR3 protein: CASSRRPNYGYTF; CDR3 DNA: TGTGCCAGCAGTCGACGGCCCAACTATGGCTACACCTTC
J gene: TRBJ2-1; CDR3 length: 15; D gene: TRBD2; clone size: NA; V gene: TRBV18; CDR3 protein: CASSPGTSGSYEQFF; CDR3 DNA: TGTGCCAGCTCACCCGGGACTAGCGGGAGCTATGAGCAGTTCTTC
J gene: TRBJ2-3; CDR3 length: 15; D gene: NA; clone size: few; V gene: TRBV4-2; CDR3 protein: CASSRPELHTDTQYF; CDR3 DNA: TGTGCCAGCAGCCGCCCGGAATTACACACAGATACGCAGTATTTT
J gene: TRBJ2-2; CDR3 length: 15; D gene: TRBD1; clone size: many; V gene: TRBV11-2; CDR3 protein: CASSRTGGSYGELFF; CDR3 DNA: TGTGCCAGCAGTCGGACAGGGGGCTCATATGGGGAGCTGTTTTTT
J gene: TRBJ2-5; CDR3 length: 16; D gene: TRBD2; clone size: few; V gene: TRBV5-1; CDR3 protein: CASSISSGGYQETQYF; CDR3 DNA: TGCGCCAGCAGCATTTCTAGCGGGGGTTACCAAGAGACCCAGTACTTC
J gene: TRBJ2-1; CDR3 length: 15; D gene: NA; clone size: many; V gene: TRBV18; CDR3 protein: CASSPTGQEYNEQFF; CDR3 DNA: TGTGCCAGCTCACCAACGGGTCAGGAGTACAATGAGCAGTTCTTC
J gene: TRBJ2-7; CDR3 length: 15; D gene: TRBD2; clone size: few; V gene: TRBV9; CDR3 protein: CASSVGLAGGYEQYF; CDR3 DNA: TGTGCCAGCAGCGTAGGACTAGCGGGAGGCTACGAGCAGTACTTC
J gene: TRBJ2-5; CDR3 length: 17; D gene: TRBD2; clone size: few; V gene: TRBV18; CDR3 protein: CASSPSGASGVQETQYF; CDR3 DNA: TGTGCCAGCTCCCCATCCGGGGCTAGCGGGGTACAAGAGACCCAGTACTTC
J gene: TRBJ2-7; CDR3 length: 15; D gene: NA; clone size: many; V gene: TRBV6-5; CDR3 protein: CASSYAPRGMHEQYF; CDR3 DNA: TGTGCCAGCAGTTACGCTCCAAGGGGGATGCACGAGCAGTACTTC
J gene: TRBJ2-2; CDR3 length: 13; D gene: NA; clone size: NA; V gene: TRBV12-3/TRBV12-4; CDR3 protein: CASVGRDAGELFF; CDR3 DNA: TGTGCCAGTGTGGGCAGGGATGCCGGGGAGCTGTTTTTT
J gene: TRBJ2-3; CDR3 length: 15; D gene: NA; clone size: many; V gene: TRBV27; CDR3 protein: CASSFPGMGTDTQYF; CDR3 DNA: TGTGCCAGCAGTTTCCCGGGAATGGGCACAGATACGCAGTATTTT
J gene: TRBJ1-2; CDR3 length: 14; D gene: NA; clone size: once; V gene: TRBV6-5; CDR3 protein: CASSYGRGNYGYTF; CDR3 DNA: TGTGCCAGCAGTTACGGGCGGGGGAACTATGGCTACACCTTC
J gene: TRBJ1-1; CDR3 length: 13; D gene: NA; clone size: NA; V gene: TRBV6-1; CDR3 protein: CASRYGHSTEAFF; CDR3 DNA: TGTGCCAGCAGATACGGACACTCCACTGAAGCTTTCTTT
J gene: TRBJ2-5; CDR3 length: 15; D gene: NA; clone size: NA; V gene: TRBV15; CDR3 protein: CATSISLGVKETQYF; CDR3 DNA: TGTGCCACCAGTATTTCCCTGGGGGTAAAAGAGACCCAGTACTTC
J gene: TRBJ2-7; CDR3 length: 13; D gene: NA; clone size: few; V gene: TRBV27; CDR3 protein: CASSNPTGFEQYF; CDR3 DNA: TGTGCCAGCAGTAATCCCACAGGGTTCGAGCAGTACTTC
J gene: TRBJ2-7; CDR3 length: 13; D gene: NA; clone size: many; V gene: TRBV20-1; CDR3 protein: CSASHFKTYEQYF; CDR3 DNA: TGCAGTGCTAGCCACTTCAAAACTTACGAGCAGTACTTC
J gene: TRBJ2-2; CDR3 length: 15; D gene: NA; clone size: many; V gene: TRBV7-6; CDR3 protein: CASSPPPLATGELFF; CDR3 DNA: TGTGCCAGCAGCCCCCCGCCCCTGGCGACCGGGGAGCTGTTTTTT
J gene: TRBJ1-2; CDR3 length: 15; D gene: TRBD1; clone size: many; V gene: TRBV5-1; CDR3 protein: CASSPGDREDYGYTF; CDR3 DNA: TGCGCCAGCAGCCCCGGGGACAGGGAGGACTATGGCTACACCTTC
J gene: TRBJ2-7; CDR3 length: 13; D gene: NA; clone size: many; V gene: TRBV5-1; CDR3 protein: CASSVDRTYEQYF; CDR3 DNA: TGCGCCAGCAGCGTGGACAGAACCTACGAGCAGTACTTC
J gene: TRBJ2-2; CDR3 length: 19; D gene: NA; clone size: NA; V gene: TRBV7-9; CDR3 protein: CASSRYRGPAGSSTGELFF; CDR3 DNA: TGTGCCAGCAGCCGATACCGGGGACCAGCGGGCTCAAGCACCGGGGAGCTGTTTTTT
J gene: TRBJ1-1; CDR3 length: 12; D gene: NA; clone size: many; V gene: TRBV15; CDR3 protein: CATSSQPTVPFF; CDR3 DNA: TGTGCCACCAGCAGCCAACCGACAGTTCCTTTCTTT
J gene: TRBJ2-4; CDR3 length: 15; D gene: NA; clone size: few; V gene: TRBV6-1; CDR3 protein: CASRPGHIAKNIQYF; CDR3 DNA: TGTGCCAGCAGGCCGGGACATATAGCCAAAAACATTCAGTACTTC
J gene: TRBJ1-1; CDR3 length: 12; D gene: NA; clone size: many; V gene: TRBV12-3/TRBV12-4; CDR3 protein: CASSPPGTEAFF; CDR3 DNA: TGTGCCAGCAGTCCTCCCGGGACTGAAGCTTTCTTT
J gene: TRBJ2-5; CDR3 length: 11; D gene: NA; clone size: many; V gene: TRBV12-5; CDR3 protein: CASGPVETQYF; CDR3 DNA: TGTGCTAGTGGACCGGTCGAGACCCAGTACTTC
J gene: TRBJ2-7; CDR3 length: 15; D gene: NA; clone size: few; V gene: TRBV5-1; CDR3 protein: CASSLVAGAAYEQYF; CDR3 DNA: TGCGCCAGCAGCTTGGTTGCCGGGGCGGCCTACGAGCAGTACTTC